Presented here are 23 T cell receptor beta chains from one specimen sequenced in a study of blood T cells in healthy people across ages (dated by TCRdb to between 2015 and 2016). Libraries were constructed by 5' RACE. Sequenced on an Illumina HiSeq 2500. A second PCR of about 6 to 12 cycles was performed with a sample-barcoded 5' primer and a J-beta primer mix. The public reads were reprocessed in TCRdb via fastp at Q25 and MiXCR, keeping in-frame beta chains. All rows with the same CDR3 protein become a single entry with the most common DNA and genes. In all, the sample holds some 1.6 million distinct CDR3 sequences, and about 32% of those were seen once. Jointly, the top ten make up about 11% of the sample. The sample consisted of blood. These receptors were collected from a woman under 40 in good health.

V and J are TRBV29-1 and TRBJ2-1; 8 bases match TRBD2. Germline-derived CDR1 and CDR2 are SQVTM and ANQGSEA. The CDR3 consists of 16 residues. The V gene end was trimmed by 7 bases and the J gene end by 1 base; junction bases not matched to a gene: 12. This chain's CDR3 is CSALVNSGASYNEQFF. In nucleotides, the CDR3 is TGCAGCGCCCTTGTCAATAGCGGGGCTTCCTACAATGAGCAGTTCTTC.

The chain combines TRBV4-1 with TRBJ2-1, with TRBD2 identical over 11 bases. The CDR3 is 15 residues long. Per the germline V gene, CDR1 is MGHRA and CDR2 is YSYEKL. V lost 1 base to trimming and J lost 15 bases; unmatched junction nucleotides: 11. This CDR3 reads CASSQVGSGRAGAFF. Here the CDR3 DNA reads TGCGCCAGCAGCCAAGTCGGTAGCGGGAGGGCCGGTGCGTTCTTC.

The chain joins TRBV14 to TRBJ2-3; D call uncertain. The V end was cut by 1 base, the J end by 5 bases, with 13 bases between. Germline CDR1 and CDR2: SGHDN and FVKESK. The CDR3 is 15 amino acids. CDR3 nucleotides: TGTGCCAGCAGCCAAGGTTTTATAGCCGGAGATACGCAGTATTTT. It specifies CASSQGFIAGDTQYF.

This chain links TRBV24-1 with TRBJ2-3; tentative D call: TRBD2 (5 bases). The CDR3 has 14 residues. Germline V gene sequence: CDR1 KGHDR, CDR2 SFDVKD. Deletions cut 1 base from V and 3 bases from J, with 7 bases between. CDR3 loop: CATSDFRTTDTQYF. Here the CDR3 DNA reads TGTGCCACCAGTGATTTTAGGACTACAGATACGCAGTATTTT.

This clonotype has at least ten counts. The V call is TRBV10-3, the J call TRBJ2-7; D perhaps matches TRBD1 (6 bases). The germline V and J ends were trimmed by 7 bases and 7 bases, with 17 bases remaining between them. This CDR3 has 13 residues. The V gene's germline CDR1 is ENHRY and CDR2 SYGVKD. The DNA for the CDR3 is TGTGCCATCACCACAACAGGGTCAAGGGAGCAGTACTTC. This sequence encodes CAITTTGSREQYF.

This clonotype was detected once. This chain uses TRBV2 with TRBJ2-7; D assignment may be TRBD1 or TRBD2 (7 bases each). CDR1 and CDR2 from the germline V gene are SNHLY and FYNNEI. The CDR3 length is 13 residues. V was shortened by 8 bases and J by 2 bases, with 13 bases between the two germline ends. Here the CDR3 DNA reads TGTGCCAGCGGGGGGGACAGAGCCTACGAGCAGTACTTC. This encodes CASGGDRAYEQYF.

In this sample, this clonotype turned up a few times. The gene calls are TRBV7-9 and TRBJ2-3; maybe TRBD1 (6 bases). CDR1 is SEHNR, CDR2 FQNEAQ, per germline (reference sequence). There are 17 residues in the CDR3. The V end was cut by 0 bases, the J end by 0 bases, with 13 bases between. The CDR3: CASSLAGSGQSTDTQYF. The CDR3 DNA is TGTGCCAGCAGCTTAGCCGGATCGGGACAAAGCACAGATACGCAGTATTTT.

This sequence joins TRBV25-1 and TRBJ2-7; D gene uncertain. The J call may be incorrect, as the DNA end agrees better with TRBJ2-5. This CDR3 is built from 13 residues. CDR1 is MGHDK, CDR2 SYGVNS, per germline. CDR3 sequence (DNA): TGTGCCAGCAGTGACCCGGCGTTGAAGACCCAGTACTTC. Translation: CASSDPALKTQYF.

The CDR3 DNA reads TGCGCCAGCAGTCGGACGGCTGTGAACACTGAAGCTTTCTTT. Its protein product is CASSRTAVNTEAFF. This sequence joins TRBV5-1 and TRBJ1-1; D is undetermined. The CDR3 covers 14 residues. CDR1 and CDR2 from the germline V gene are SGHRS and YFSETQ. V shed 5 bases and J shed 0 bases, with 11 bases lying between them.

This clonotype came up a few times. This chain joins TRBV28 and TRBJ2-6; 9 nucleotides align to TRBD1. Germline lookup yields CDR1 MDHEN and CDR2 SYDVKM. This CDR3 is built from 17 residues. V shed 7 bases and J 1 base; nucleotides not matched to a gene: 8. The CDR3 loop reads CASTSGQGISGANVLTF. DNA for the CDR3: TGTGCCAGCACCAGTGGACAGGGGATATCTGGGGCCAACGTCCTGACTTTC.

V is TRBV7-8 and J is TRBJ2-3, with 14 nucleotides matching TRBD2. The CDR3 contains 18 residues. With 4 bases clipped from V and 4 bases from J, the junction kept 10 bases outside the gene matches. Germline-derived CDR1 and CDR2 are SGHVS and FQNEAQ. As DNA, the CDR3 is TGTGCCAGCAGCTCGCACTTACGGACTAGCGGGGGGCCAGATACGCAGTATTTT. It yields the protein CASSSHLRTSGGPDTQYF.

This clonotype was picked up many times. This rearrangement joins TRBV5-1 to TRBJ2-3; a possible D gene is TRBD1 (5 bases). Germline V CDR1 and CDR2: SGHRS, YFSETQ. CDR3 length equals 13 residues. V lost 4 bases, J lost 4 bases, and 10 bases lay in between. The CDR3 sequence: CASSTRAADTQYF. DNA for the CDR3: TGCGCCAGCAGCACCAGGGCGGCAGATACGCAGTATTTT.

This clonotype occurred a few times. The rearrangement links TRBV13 to TRBJ2-7, with 13 bases identical to TRBD2. The length of the CDR3 is 15 residues. J lost 4 bases, V lost 5 bases, and 5 bases had no gene match. Germline loops: CDR1 PRHDT, CDR2 FYEKMQ (reference sequence). CDR3 loop: CASSLRTSGGYEQYF. The CDR3 DNA sequence: TGTGCCAGCAGCCTTCGGACTAGCGGGGGTTACGAGCAGTACTTC.

The chain has TRBV5-5 and TRBJ2-5; TRBD1 matches at 10 bases. V dropped 2 bases and J dropped 5; count of bases not matched to a gene: 6. The CDR3 runs 15 residues. Germline V gene sequence: CDR1 SGHKS, CDR2 YYEKEE (reference sequence). The CDR3 is CASSFYDRGRETQYF. CDR3 DNA: TGTGCCAGCAGCTTTTACGACAGGGGGCGGGAGACCCAGTACTTC.

This clonotype was seen more than once but under ten times. This chain uses TRBV5-1 with TRBJ2-7; 9 bases fit TRBD2. With 4 bases clipped from V and 3 bases from J, the junction kept 17 bases outside the gene matches. Germline CDR1 is SGHRS and CDR2 is YFSETQ. This CDR3 region has 18 residues. For the CDR3, the DNA is TGCGCCAGCAGCCTCTCGATCGGTTCGGGGACTAGCTTCTACGAGCAGTACTTC. Translation gives CASSLSIGSGTSFYEQYF. Supplemented by reference TRBV5-1 and TRBJ2-7, the full variable domain reads KAGVTQTPRYLIKTRGQQVTLSCSPISGHRSVSWYQQTPGQGLQFLFEYFSETQRNKGNFPGRFSGRQFSNSRSEMNVSTLELGDSALYLCASSLSIGSGTSFYEQYFGPGTRLTVT.

Ten or more counts support this clonotype. This rearrangement joins TRBV7-2 to TRBJ2-3; D gene ambiguous. Trimming stripped 6 bases from V and 9 bases from J, with 13 bases between. The length of the CDR3 is 12 residues. Germline loops: CDR1 SGHTA, CDR2 FQGNSA. DNA of the CDR3: TGTGCCAGCAGTTTCGGACCGGCGACGCAGTATTTT. Translating gives CASSFGPATQYF.

This clonotype was recorded at least ten times. The chain is built from TRBV5-1 and TRBJ2-6, with D uncertain. The CDR3 has 15 amino acids. CDR1 is SGHRS, CDR2 YFSETQ, per germline. Trimming took 0 bases from V and 0 from J, leaving 4 bases between them. In DNA, the CDR3 is TGCGCCAGCAGCTTGGACAGCTCTGGGGCCAACGTCCTGACTTTC. As protein: CASSLDSSGANVLTF.

The V call is TRBV12-3 or TRBV12-4, the J call TRBJ1-2, with D tentatively TRBD1 (6 bases). The CDR3 sequence is 11 residues long. V dropped 7 bases and J dropped 8 bases, with 11 bases sitting between them. This CDR3 is CASTFGGGYTF. As DNA, the CDR3 is TGTGCCAGCACCTTCGGGGGCGGCTACACCTTC.

Only a few counts were recorded for this clonotype. The V call is TRBV7-6, the J call TRBJ1-6; the D gene is possibly TRBD1 (5 bases). V was shortened by 6 bases and J by 8 bases, with 20 bases between the two germline ends. This CDR3 contains 16 residues. CDR1 and CDR2 from the germline V gene are SGHVS and FNYEAQ. The CDR3 DNA sequence: TGTGCCAGCAGTTCAAAGGGCCGGGGCAGCGATTCACCCCTCCACTTT. This encodes CASSSKGRGSDSPLHF.

This chain links TRBV5-1 with TRBJ2-3; tentatively, D is TRBD1 (6 bases). V was clipped by 4 bases and J by 0 bases, with 15 bases between them. The CDR3 sequence is 16 residues long. From germline, CDR1 is SGHRS and CDR2 YFSETQ. CDR3 sequence: CASSPQGPLSTDTQYF. DNA for the CDR3: TGCGCCAGCAGCCCACAGGGTCCTCTGAGCACAGATACGCAGTATTTT.

A few counts support this clonotype. This chain uses TRBV20-1 with TRBJ2-7; 7 bases are shared with TRBD1. J was trimmed by 0 bases and V by 7 bases; bases with no gene match: 6. The CDR3 is made up of 13 amino acids. Per germline, CDR1 DFQATT and CDR2 SNEGSKA (reference sequence). Here the CDR3 reads CSVTQGVSYEQYF. The CDR3 DNA reads TGCAGTGTTACTCAGGGGGTCTCCTACGAGCAGTACTTC.

This clonotype was observed a handful of times. The genes are TRBV6-1 and TRBJ2-1; D could derive from TRBD1 or TRBD2 (5 bases each). This CDR3 has 15 amino acids. Germline lookup yields CDR1 MNHNS and CDR2 SASEGT. With 6 bases removed from V and 3 bases from J, the gap between germline ends came to 15 bases. The CDR3 nucleotides read TGTGCCAGCAGACCTCTGGGGGTGATCTACAATGAGCAGTTCTTC. It yields the protein CASRPLGVIYNEQFF.

For the CDR3, the DNA is TGCGCCAGCAGCTTGGCAGGACCCCAAAGAGGACTGTTTTTT. This translates into CASSLAGPQRGLFF. The chain couples TRBV5-1 to TRBJ1-4; D is unresolved. This CDR3 contains 14 residues. Germline loops: CDR1 SGHRS, CDR2 YFSETQ. V was pared by 0 bases and J by 13 bases, with 16 bases between.